This TCR beta chain was observed in a study of blood T cell repertoires in COVID-19. Study as a whole: The cDNA or gDNA used as material had been derived from T cells, B-cell-depleted T cells, or PBMCs.

Patients of the Seattle cohort, enrolled during active infection, were followed longitudinally. Germline V lookup: CDR1 KGHSH, CDR2 LQKENI. V shed 4 bases and J 3 bases; nucleotides not matched to a gene: 11. The CDR3 sequence is 16 residues long. How the authors handled the data: Estimation of nucleated cell counts relied on the amplification of reference gene primers. Some clones are missing from TCRdb's copy, which holds only in-frame ones; the method was immunoSEQ multiplex PCR. V, J and clone size were drawn from that table, and D and trimming were deduced from the DNA. The sample holds more than 300,000 clones; 80% to 90% are singletons and the top ten take about 6.3%.

The genes are TRBV18 and TRBJ1-2, with 7 bases identical to TRBD1. Sequencing was performed on peripheral blood. The sequence was obtained from a woman aged 45-65 years with COVID-19, enrolled during active disease. Here the CDR3 DNA reads TGTGCCAGCTCACGCCCTTCGGTCACAGGGGACTATGGCTACACCTTC. Translating gives CASSRPSVTGDYGYTF.